A selection of T cell receptor beta chains follows, all from one sample in a study of T cell responses to AZD1222 COVID-19 vaccine. Clones were sequenced by immunoSEQ multiplex PCR, and TCRdb holds only the in-frame ones, with some missing. The table records some 140,000 clones, about nine tenths of them present only once. The material was peripheral blood, obtained on day 0 of MenACWY control vaccination. The receptor source for this set is an adult in good health. The CDR3 runs from the conserved cysteine through the conserved F or W. The order of the fields is V gene, clone size, J gene, D gene, CDR3 DNA, CDR3 protein. The D gene is left open where the match is weak. Clone size is given for some rows only: seen once, a few or many times, or a class if the clone is expanded.

v_gene: TRBV7-9
abundance: NA
j_gene: TRBJ2-1
d_gene: NA
CDR3nt: TGTGCCATCGATAACAATGAGCAGTTCTTC
CDR3aa: CAIDNNEQFF

v_gene: TRBV6-5
abundance: NA
j_gene: TRBJ1-1
d_gene: NA
CDR3nt: TGTGCCAGCAGTTCCCTAACTGAAGCTTTCTTT
CDR3aa: CASSSLTEAFF

v_gene: TRBV9
abundance: NA
j_gene: TRBJ2-1
d_gene: TRBD2
CDR3nt: TGTGCCAGCAGCGTAGAGATTGGGGGGGATGACGAGCAGTTCTTC
CDR3aa: CASSVEIGGDDEQFF

v_gene: TRBV5-1
abundance: NA
j_gene: TRBJ1-6
d_gene: TRBD1
CDR3nt: TGCGCCAGCAGCCGAGAGGGGGCTGGTAATTCACCCCTCCACTTT
CDR3aa: CASSREGAGNSPLHF

v_gene: TRBV6-5
abundance: once
j_gene: TRBJ2-3
d_gene: TRBD2
CDR3nt: TGTGCCGGGAGGGGACTGCCTACGCAGTATTTT
CDR3aa: CAGRGLPTQYF

v_gene: TRBV4-2
abundance: NA
j_gene: TRBJ2-1
d_gene: TRBD2
CDR3nt: TGTGCCAGCAGCCAAGATGGACTAGCGGGAGTAGGTGAGCAGTTCTTC
CDR3aa: CASSQDGLAGVGEQFF

v_gene: TRBV18
abundance: NA
j_gene: TRBJ1-1
d_gene: NA
CDR3nt: TGTGCCAGCTCAACCCCGGGGGCGAACACTGAAGCTTTCTTT
CDR3aa: CASSTPGANTEAFF

v_gene: TRBV7-9
abundance: NA
j_gene: TRBJ1-6
d_gene: NA
CDR3nt: TGTGCCAGCAGCTTAGGTCAGGGGCCTGGTTCACCCCTCCACTTT
CDR3aa: CASSLGQGPGSPLHF

v_gene: TRBV27
abundance: NA
j_gene: TRBJ2-7
d_gene: TRBD1
CDR3nt: TGTGCCAGCAGACGACAGGGGGCTGGCGAGCAGTACTTC
CDR3aa: CASRRQGAGEQYF

v_gene: TRBV18
abundance: NA
j_gene: TRBJ1-1
d_gene: TRBD1
CDR3nt: TGTGCCAGCTCCCTCAGGGGGCGCGGGACTGAAGCTTTCTTT
CDR3aa: CASSLRGRGTEAFF

v_gene: TRBV6-1
abundance: NA
j_gene: TRBJ1-3
d_gene: TRBD1
CDR3nt: TGTGCCAGCAGTGATTACAGGGGATCTGGAAACACCATATATTTT
CDR3aa: CASSDYRGSGNTIYF

v_gene: TRBV9
abundance: NA
j_gene: TRBJ2-3
d_gene: NA
CDR3nt: TGTGCCAGCAGCGTAGCTGGACACAGGGTTCCAACTAGCACAGATACGCAGTATTTT
CDR3aa: CASSVAGHRVPTSTDTQYF

v_gene: TRBV5-6
abundance: few
j_gene: TRBJ2-5
d_gene: TRBD1
CDR3nt: TGTGCCAGCAGCTACAGGGGAGTTGGGTACCAAGAGACCCAGTACTTC
CDR3aa: CASSYRGVGYQETQYF

v_gene: TRBV24-1
abundance: NA
j_gene: TRBJ2-4
d_gene: TRBD1
CDR3nt: TGTGCCACCAGTGATTCCCGACGACAGGGGTTGGCCAAAAACATTCAGTACTTC
CDR3aa: CATSDSRRQGLAKNIQYF